Sequencing of this T cell receptor (beta chain) was carried out in a study of naive and memory T cell subsets. Broader study findings: TCR transcript changes with activation or differentiation may affect this RNA method.

Ligated cDNA underwent four rounds of PCR with nested alpha and beta constant region primers and SP2. For blood and skin samples, reverse transcription used TCR alpha and beta constant primers. Each CDR3 protein gets one entry after TCRdb re-called the 5' RACE reads with MiXCR. This table has tens of thousands of distinct CDR3 sequences, 6% to 8.5% appearing once. A UMI-containing oligonucleotide was joined by 3' ligation to the TCR cDNA template. Whole-blood samples were 2 to 3 ml of peripheral blood from healthy adult volunteers. Cells were not sorted; total RNA input targeted roughly 1 to 1,100 ng. This clonotype showed up many times. What it binds is unknown. The CDR3 length is 17 residues. Germline V gene data show CDR1 as DFQATT and CDR2 as SNEGSKA (reference sequence). Trimming pared 3 bases from V and 0 bases from J, leaving 20 bases between.

The sequence was collected from a female donor in good health. The chain employs TRBV20-1 and TRBJ1-1; TRBD1 is a possible D gene (5 bases). The CDR3 region is CSAREPGKALLNTEAFF. CDR3 coding DNA: TGCAGTGCTAGGGAGCCAGGGAAGGCCCTACTGAACACTGAAGCTTTCTTT.